This TCR beta chain was recorded in a study of T-cell reconstitution after alpha-beta-depleted transplantation in children. Unique molecular identifiers featured in how the TCRbeta library was prepared. TCRdb reanalysed the PCR reads using MiXCR and keeps one entry per CDR3 protein. The sample consists of just under 350,000 distinct CDR3 sequences, under 20% of them appearing once. This clonotype has a count of ten or more. Its target is unknown. Germline assignment: CDR1 SGDLS and CDR2 YYNGEE. The ends were cut back, 2 bases at V and 1 base at J, with 6 bases in the middle. CDR3 length equals 13 residues. The study, taken as a whole, reports: Certain patients had high TCRbeta diversity at day 60, and it came from recipient T cells and thymic progenitors that survived. About two months after transplant, alpha-beta T cells reportedly came from several hundred expanded graft clones. Counts and diversity of T cells one year after transplant came mostly from newly produced T cells.

The starting material was PBMCs, mostly from graft donor cells, obtained 360 days after TCRalphabeta/CD19-depleted stem cell transplant. J is TRBJ1-1 and V is TRBV9; a weak D match, TRBD1 (6 bases). The sequence was collected from a male patient under 10 years old who had a stem cell transplant for acute lymphoblastic leukemia, so the T cells may come from the graft donor. The CDR3 nucleotides read TGTGCCAGCAGCGTGGACAGGAACACTGAAGCTTTCTTT. It translates to CASSVDRNTEAFF.